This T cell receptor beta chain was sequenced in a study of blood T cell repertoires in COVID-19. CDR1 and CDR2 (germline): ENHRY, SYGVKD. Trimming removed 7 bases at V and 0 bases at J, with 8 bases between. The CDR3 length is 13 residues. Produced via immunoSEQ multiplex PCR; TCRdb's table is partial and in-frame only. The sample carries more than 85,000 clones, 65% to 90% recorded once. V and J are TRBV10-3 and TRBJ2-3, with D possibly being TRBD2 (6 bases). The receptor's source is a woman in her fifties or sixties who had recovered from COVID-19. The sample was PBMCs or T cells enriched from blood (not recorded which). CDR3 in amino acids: CAIKAGSTDTQYF. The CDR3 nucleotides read TGTGCCATCAAGGCGGGGAGCACAGATACGCAGTATTTT.